These T cell receptor beta chains were read from a single sample in a study of tumor-infiltrating lymphocytes in oesophageal squamous cell carcinoma. Each CDR3 protein gets one entry after TCRdb re-called the PCR reads with MiXCR. Among fewer than 20,000 distinct CDR3 sequences, roughly two fifths were seen once, and the ten largest hold roughly a fifth. What was sequenced was esophageal tumor tissue. The receptors come from a male donor with esophageal squamous cell carcinoma. Each CDR3 is given with its conserved first and last residue. The D gene is left open where the match is weak. Not every row has a clone size; where given, it reads once, few, many or a size class.

J gene	clone size	D gene	V gene	CDR3 DNA	CDR3 protein
TRBJ2-3	many	NA	TRBV5-1	TGCGCCAGCAGCTTGTATACCCTCACAGATACGCAGTATTTT	CASSLYTLTDTQYF
TRBJ1-4	many	NA	TRBV7-9	TGTGCCAGCAGCCCGGGGGAGGGTGCAACTAATGAAAAACTGTTTTTT	CASSPGEGATNEKLFF
TRBJ1-1	many	NA	TRBV5-4	TGTGCCAGCAGCCCAAACAGGGATGCCACTGAAGCTTTCTTT	CASSPNRDATEAFF
TRBJ2-1	many	NA	TRBV5-6	TGTGCCAGCAGCCCGGTAGCGGCCAATGAGCAGTTCTTC	CASSPVAANEQFF
TRBJ2-7	medium-sized	NA	TRBV7-9	TGTGCCAGCAGCTTAGGCGGAAGCGAGCAGTACTTC	CASSLGGSEQYF
TRBJ1-6	NA	NA	TRBV9	TGTGCCAGCAGCGTAGAGGTTCGGGATAATTCACCCCTCCACTTT	CASSVEVRDNSPLHF
TRBJ2-5	many	TRBD2	TRBV4-2	TGTGCCAGCAGCCAAGATTGGCTAGCGGGAGGGAACCAGTACTTC	CASSQDWLAGGNQYF
TRBJ1-1	many	NA	TRBV28	TGTGCCAGCAGCTCCGGACGGGGGGGAAGCACTGAAGCTTTCTTT	CASSSGRGGSTEAFF
TRBJ2-3	NA	TRBD1	TRBV6-6	TGTGCCAGCAGTTCCCCCGGGACAGGGGGGTCAGATACGCAGTATTTT	CASSSPGTGGSDTQYF
TRBJ2-7	many	TRBD2	TRBV28	TGTGCCAGCAGTTTATCATCTGGGGCTAGCGGCTTCTACGAGCAGTACTTC	CASSLSSGASGFYEQYF
TRBJ2-6	NA	TRBD1	TRBV7-2	TGTGCCAGCAGTCCTAGTACAGGGGCTGGGGCCAACGTCCTGACTTTC	CASSPSTGAGANVLTF
TRBJ2-7	NA	TRBD2	TRBV7-2	TGTGCCAGCAGCCCTAGGGGCCCAGGAGCGGGAGTGTCCTACGAGCAGTACTTC	CASSPRGPGAGVSYEQYF
TRBJ2-7	NA	TRBD2	TRBV10-1	TGCGCCAGCAGAGGGGGTAGAGGAGCGGGAGGAGGTCGGTACGAGCAGTACTTC	CASRGGRGAGGGRYEQYF
TRBJ1-2	medium-sized	TRBD1	TRBV7-3	TGTGCCAGCAGCCAGACAGGGGTCTATGGCTACACCTTC	CASSQTGVYGYTF
TRBJ1-5	NA	TRBD1	TRBV4-1	TGCGCCAGCAGCTTTCGACAGGGGGGGAACAATCAGCCCCAGCATTTT	CASSFRQGGNNQPQHF
TRBJ2-5	many	TRBD2	TRBV10-3	TGTGCCATCAGTGTAGGGGCGGGGGGGCCTAAGCAAGAGACCCAGTACTTC	CAISVGAGGPKQETQYF
TRBJ1-1	NA	TRBD1	TRBV7-2	TGTGCCAGCAGCTTCCAGGGGGCGGGAACTGAAGCTTTCTTT	CASSFQGAGTEAFF
TRBJ2-5	NA	NA	TRBV7-6	TGTGCCAGCAGCACCGGGACATTAGTCCAGGAGACCCAGTACTTC	CASSTGTLVQETQYF
TRBJ2-3	many	TRBD1	TRBV12-3/TRBV12-4	TGTGCCAGCCAAGGCGACGGTCGACAGGGGTTCACAGATACGCAGTATTTT	CASQGDGRQGFTDTQYF
TRBJ2-2	NA	TRBD2	TRBV7-2	TGTGCCAGCAGCCCTCTAGCGGGATTCAACACCGGGGAGCTGTTTTTT	CASSPLAGFNTGELFF
TRBJ1-1	few	NA	TRBV28	TGTGCCAGCAGCCCAAGGGCATTCAACACTGAAGCTTTCTTT	CASSPRAFNTEAFF
TRBJ2-3	many	NA	TRBV5-6	TGTGCCAGCAGCCGGGATCGGGGAAGCACAGATACGCAGTATTTT	CASSRDRGSTDTQYF
TRBJ2-6	NA	NA	TRBV24-1	TGTGCCACCAGTGAAGCTGACGGTACTGGGGCCAACGTCCTGACTTTC	CATSEADGTGANVLTF
TRBJ1-5	many	NA	TRBV6-1	TGTGCCAGCATCCCCAAGATTGACAGCTCCCGAGGGCCCCAGCATTTT	CASIPKIDSSRGPQHF
TRBJ2-7	NA	NA	TRBV6-8	TGTGCCAGCACAGTTGAACGAGGTGAGCAGTACTTC	CASTVERGEQYF
TRBJ2-7	few	TRBD2	TRBV7-2	TGTGCCAGCAGCCCCTGGACTAGTTCCTACGAGCAGTACTTC	CASSPWTSSYEQYF
TRBJ2-7	medium-sized	TRBD1	TRBV7-6	TGTGCCAGCAGCTTAGCCGGGACAGATAATTCACCCCTCCACTTC	CASSLAGTDNSPLHF
TRBJ2-1	NA	TRBD1	TRBV20-1	TGCAGTGCTAGCCACCGGGACAGCTACAATGAGCAGTTCTTC	CSASHRDSYNEQFF
TRBJ1-2	NA	TRBD1	TRBV28	TGTGCCAGCAGTTCGTACAGGGGGCTAGTGGATGGCTACACCTTC	CASSSYRGLVDGYTF
TRBJ2-5	many	TRBD2	TRBV5-6	TGTGCCAGCAGCTTACCTAGCGGGGGGGCTGGGAAGACCCAGTACTTC	CASSLPSGGAGKTQYF
TRBJ2-3	NA	TRBD1	TRBV24-1	TGTGCCACCAGTGATTGGACAGGTAATACAGATACGCAGTATTTT	CATSDWTGNTDTQYF
TRBJ2-1	NA	TRBD2	TRBV7-9	TGTGCCAGCACCATCGGGGGGACTTACAATGAGCAGTTCTTC	CASTIGGTYNEQFF
TRBJ2-7	few	TRBD2	TRBV28	TGTGCCAGCAACCGACTAGCGGGCTACGAGCAGTACTTC	CASNRLAGYEQYF
TRBJ2-1	NA	NA	TRBV27	TGTGCCAGCAGTTCCAGGAGTCACAATGAGCAGTTCTTC	CASSSRSHNEQFF
TRBJ2-7	few	TRBD2	TRBV4-2	TGTGCCAGCAGCCCCGAAGGAGCGGGAGTGGGGAGGGATGAGCAGTACTTC	CASSPEGAGVGRDEQYF
TRBJ2-1	once	TRBD1	TRBV24-1	TGTGCCACCAGTGATGGGACAGCCTACAATGAGCAGTTCTTC	CATSDGTAYNEQFF
TRBJ2-5	many	TRBD1	TRBV7-2	TGTGCCAGCAGCCGACAACAGGGGTGGGAGCAGTACTTC	CASSRQQGWEQYF